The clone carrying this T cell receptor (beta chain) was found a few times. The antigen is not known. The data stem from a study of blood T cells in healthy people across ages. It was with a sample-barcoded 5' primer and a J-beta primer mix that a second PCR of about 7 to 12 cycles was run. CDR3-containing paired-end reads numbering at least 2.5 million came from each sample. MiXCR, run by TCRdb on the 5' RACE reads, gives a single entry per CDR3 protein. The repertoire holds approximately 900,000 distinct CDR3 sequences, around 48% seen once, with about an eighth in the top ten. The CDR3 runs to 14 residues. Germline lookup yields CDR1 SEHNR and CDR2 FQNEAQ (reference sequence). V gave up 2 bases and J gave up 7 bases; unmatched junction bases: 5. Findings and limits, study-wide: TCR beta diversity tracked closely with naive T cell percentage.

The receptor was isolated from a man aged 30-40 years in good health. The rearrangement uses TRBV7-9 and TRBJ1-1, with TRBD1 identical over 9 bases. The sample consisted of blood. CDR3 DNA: TGTGCCAGCAGCTTAACAGGGGGCGGGAGTGAAGCTTTCTTT. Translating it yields CASSLTGGGSEAFF.